Following are 2 T cell receptor beta chains from one sample sequenced in a study of somatic mutations in cytotoxic T cells in rheumatoid arthritis. Sequencing was performed with immunoSEQ multiplex PCR; in TCRdb, only in-frame clones are kept and a portion is missing. The sample shows thousands of clones, 75% to 85% of them seen only once. The sequenced sample was CD8+ T cells sorted from blood. The receptors were gathered from an adult with rheumatoid arthritis.

In DNA, the CDR3 is TGTGCCAGCAGCTACCCGGATGAGCAGTTCTTC. It is translated as CASSYPDEQFF. The V and J genes are TRBV7-9 and TRBJ2-1; D gene uncertain. This CDR3 contains 11 residues. V was trimmed by 4 bases and J by 8 bases, leaving 6 bases between them. CDR1 SEHNR and CDR2 FQNEAQ come from the germline V gene (reference sequence).

The V gene is TRBV2, the J gene TRBJ2-7; 13 nucleotides match TRBD2. Germline trimming cut 4 bases from V and 4 bases from J; bases unmatched to any gene: 1. Germline CDR1 and CDR2: SNHLY and FYNNEI. This CDR3 is 14 amino acids long. CDR3 residues: CASSGTSGSYEQYF. CDR3 in DNA: TGTGCCAGCAGTGGGACTAGCGGGAGTTACGAGCAGTACTTC.